This TCR beta chain was identified in a study of breast tumors, draining lymph nodes, adjacent tissues. Study-level results: Luminal-like breast cancer showed significantly greater tumor-nontumor repertoire similarity than basal-like breast cancer did. Tumor repertoires ranked between lymph nodes and nontumor tissue in diversity, with V and J gene preferences. That most tumor T cells come from lymph nodes remained unproven. Data fit most tumor T cells coming from lymph node, expanding in tumor.

This clonotype turned up a few times. No antigen is known for it. TCRdb re-derived calls from the multiplex PCR reads in MiXCR, one entry per CDR3 protein. The sample comprises about 13,000 distinct CDR3 sequences, approximately 46% of which are singletons, and about 38% rests with the top ten. The V and J ends lost 4 bases and 0 bases, in that order; junction bases with no gene match: 7. The germline CDR1 and CDR2 sequences are SGHNT and YYREEE (reference sequence). The CDR3 totals 15 residues. This clonotype was sampled from a female donor with breast cancer. Some clones in this sample may be carry-over from other donors' samples. The J gene is TRBJ2-7, the V gene TRBV5-4; 7 bases line up with TRBD1. Sequencing was done on a sample of tumor-adjacent breast tissue. The DNA for the CDR3 is TGTGCCAGCAGCCCGGGGACAGCGCTCTCCTACGAGCAGTACTTC. Residues: CASSPGTALSYEQYF.